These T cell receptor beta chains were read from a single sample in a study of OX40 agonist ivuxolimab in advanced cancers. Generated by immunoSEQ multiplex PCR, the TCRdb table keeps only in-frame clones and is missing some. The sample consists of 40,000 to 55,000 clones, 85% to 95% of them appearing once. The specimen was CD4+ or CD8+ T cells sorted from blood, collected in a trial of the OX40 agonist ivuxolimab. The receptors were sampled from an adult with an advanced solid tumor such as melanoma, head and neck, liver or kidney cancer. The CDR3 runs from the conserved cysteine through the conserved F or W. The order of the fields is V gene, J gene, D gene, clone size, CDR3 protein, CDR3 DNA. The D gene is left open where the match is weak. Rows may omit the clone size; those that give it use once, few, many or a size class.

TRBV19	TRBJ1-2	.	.	CASSHNQGSYGYTF	TGTGCCAGTAGCCACAACCAGGGTAGCTATGGCTACACCTTC
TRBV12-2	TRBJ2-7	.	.	CASRLALGGYEQYF	TGTGCAAGTCGCTTAGCGCTAGGGGGCTACGAGCAGTACTTC
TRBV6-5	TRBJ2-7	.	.	CASSYSGDGYEQYF	TGTGCCAGCAGTTACTCAGGGGATGGCTACGAGCAGTACTTC
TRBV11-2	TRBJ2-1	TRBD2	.	CASSLDTGLAGGEQFF	TGTGCCAGCAGCTTAGATACGGGACTAGCGGGAGGGGAGCAGTTCTTC
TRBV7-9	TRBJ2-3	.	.	CASSVSMSTDTQYF	TGTGCCAGCAGCGTTTCCATGAGCACAGATACGCAGTATTTT
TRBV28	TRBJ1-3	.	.	CASSPDSLTSSGNTIYF	TGTGCCAGCAGTCCGGACAGCTTAACGAGCTCTGGAAACACCATATATTTT
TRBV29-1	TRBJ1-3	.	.	CSVADLSSGNTIYF	TGCAGCGTTGCGGACCTGAGCTCTGGAAACACCATATATTTT
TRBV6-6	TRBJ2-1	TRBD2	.	CASSYPGLADNEQFF	TGTGCCAGCAGTTACCCCGGACTAGCGGACAATGAGCAGTTCTTC
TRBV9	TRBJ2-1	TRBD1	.	CASSVDLGTGIHEQFF	TGTGCCAGCAGCGTAGATCTCGGGACAGGGATCCATGAGCAGTTCTTC
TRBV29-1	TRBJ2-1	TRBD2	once	CSVETSGRVDEQFF	TGCAGCGTTGAGACTAGCGGGAGGGTGGATGAGCAGTTCTTC
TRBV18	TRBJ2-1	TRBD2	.	CASSPLLAGDGVNEQFF	TGTGCCAGCTCACCATTACTAGCGGGAGATGGGGTCAATGAGCAGTTCTTC
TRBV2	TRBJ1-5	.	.	CASSDSSASNQPQHF	TGTGCCAGCAGTGATAGCTCGGCCAGCAATCAGCCCCAGCATTTT
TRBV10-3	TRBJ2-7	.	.	CAISEGGEQYF	TGTGCCATCAGTGAAGGGGGCGAGCAGTACTTC
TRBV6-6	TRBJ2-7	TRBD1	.	CASSPGQGFSYEQYF	TGTGCCAGCAGCCCGGGACAGGGGTTCTCCTACGAGCAGTACTTC
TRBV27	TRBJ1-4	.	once	CASSLRSANEKLFF	TGTGCCAGCAGTCTCAGATCCGCGAATGAAAAACTGTTTTTT
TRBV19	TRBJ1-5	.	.	CASNHREVTNQPQHF	TGTGCCAGTAACCACAGGGAGGTGACAAATCAGCCCCAGCATTTT
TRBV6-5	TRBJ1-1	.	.	CASTLMGGTEAFF	TGTGCCAGCACCTTAATGGGGGGCACTGAAGCTTTCTTT
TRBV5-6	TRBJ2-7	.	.	CASSLGDRGLDLYEQYF	TGTGCCAGCAGCCTAGGGGATCGGGGCTTAGATCTCTACGAGCAGTACTTC
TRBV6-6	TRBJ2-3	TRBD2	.	CASSGLAEITDTQYF	TGTGCCAGCAGTGGACTAGCGGAGATCACAGATACGCAGTATTTT
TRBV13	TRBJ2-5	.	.	CASSLGTSVGLGTQYF	TGTGCCAGCAGCTTAGGGACTTCAGTCGGGCTTGGGACCCAGTACTTC
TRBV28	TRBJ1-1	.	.	CASPPGGDEAFF	TGTGCCAGCCCCCCGGGGGGGGATGAAGCTTTCTTT
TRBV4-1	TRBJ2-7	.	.	CASSQVPSYEQYF	TGCGCCAGCAGCCAAGTTCCTAGTTACGAGCAGTACTTC
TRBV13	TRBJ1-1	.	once	CASSQQLAEAFF	TGTGCCAGCAGCCAACAGCTGGCTGAAGCTTTCTTT
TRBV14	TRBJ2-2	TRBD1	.	CASSPAGQVLTGELFF	TGTGCCAGCAGCCCCGCTGGACAGGTTCTCACCGGGGAGCTGTTTTTT
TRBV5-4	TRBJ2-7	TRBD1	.	CASSSDRGYEQYF	TGTGCCAGCAGCTCGGACAGGGGCTACGAGCAGTACTTC
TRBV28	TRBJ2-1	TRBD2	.	CASKWGTASGTTYNEQFF	TGTGCCAGCAAGTGGGGGACAGCTAGCGGGACCACCTACAATGAGCAGTTCTTC
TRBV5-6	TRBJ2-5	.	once	CASSLAETQYF	TGTGCCAGCAGCTTGGCAGAGACCCAGTACTTC
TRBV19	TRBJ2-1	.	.	CASQLPGLGDNEQFF	TGTGCCAGTCAACTTCCGGGCCTAGGCGACAATGAGCAGTTCTTC
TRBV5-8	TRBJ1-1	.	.	CASSFVNTEAFF	TGTGCCAGCAGCTTCGTGAACACTGAAGCTTTCTTT
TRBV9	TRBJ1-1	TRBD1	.	CASSAPRDRESNTEAFF	TGTGCCAGCAGCGCGCCCCGGGACAGGGAATCGAACACTGAAGCTTTCTTT
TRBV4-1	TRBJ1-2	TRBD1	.	CASSQPTGARDGYTF	TGCGCCAGCAGCCAACCCACAGGGGCTCGCGATGGCTACACCTTC
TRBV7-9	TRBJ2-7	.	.	CASSLGQGGEQYF	TGTGCCAGCAGCTTAGGCCAGGGCGGCGAGCAGTACTTC
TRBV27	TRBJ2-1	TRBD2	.	CASSLGASGIYNEQFF	TGTGCCAGCAGTTTGGGGGCTAGCGGGATATACAATGAGCAGTTCTTC
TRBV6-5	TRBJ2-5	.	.	CASRHPRLGAETQYF	TGTGCCAGCAGGCACCCGAGACTGGGGGCAGAGACCCAGTACTTC
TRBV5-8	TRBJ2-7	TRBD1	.	CASSLETGTLIYYEQYF	TGTGCCAGCAGCTTGGAGACAGGGACCCTAATATACTACGAGCAGTACTTC
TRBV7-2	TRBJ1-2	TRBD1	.	CASSVLQGLSYGYTF	TGTGCCAGCAGCGTCTTACAGGGGCTCTCCTATGGCTACACCTTC
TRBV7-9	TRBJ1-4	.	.	CASSLGSGRAELFF	TGTGCCAGCAGCTTAGGATCAGGGAGGGCTGAACTGTTTTTT
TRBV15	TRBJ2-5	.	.	CATSRDRGGPQYF	TGTGCCACCAGCAGAGATCGCGGCGGACCCCAGTACTTC
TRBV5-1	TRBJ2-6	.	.	CASSLAAGTGANVLTF	TGCGCCAGCAGCTTGGCGGCCGGCACTGGGGCCAACGTCCTGACTTTC
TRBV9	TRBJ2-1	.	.	CASSAGGTGFDEQFF	TGTGCCAGCAGCGCGGGGGGGACAGGGTTCGATGAGCAGTTCTTC
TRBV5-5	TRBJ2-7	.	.	CASTFRVQGYEQYF	TGTGCCAGCACCTTTAGGGTCCAGGGCTACGAGCAGTACTTC
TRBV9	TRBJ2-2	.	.	CASSVGGQGELFF	TGTGCCAGCAGCGTAGGCGGCCAAGGGGAGCTGTTTTTT
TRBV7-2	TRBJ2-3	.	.	CASSLTGWIVDTQYF	TGTGCCAGCAGCTTAACAGGGTGGATTGTAGATACGCAGTATTTT
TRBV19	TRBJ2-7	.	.	CASSIQGPYEQYF	TGTGCCAGTAGTATTCAGGGACCCTACGAGCAGTACTTC
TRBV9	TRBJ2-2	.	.	CASSVDSVTGELFF	TGTGCCAGCAGCGTAGACAGCGTCACCGGGGAGCTGTTTTTT
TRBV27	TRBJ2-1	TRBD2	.	CASSDSYGTSGRNNEQFF	TGTGCCAGCAGTGACTCCTATGGGACTAGCGGGAGGAACAATGAGCAGTTCTTC
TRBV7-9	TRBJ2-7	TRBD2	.	CASSFASGSLEQYF	TGTGCCAGCAGCTTTGCTAGCGGGAGTCTCGAGCAGTACTTC
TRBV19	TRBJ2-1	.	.	CASSSLRGNSYNEQFF	TGTGCCAGTAGTTCCCTCCGAGGGAACTCCTACAATGAGCAGTTCTTC
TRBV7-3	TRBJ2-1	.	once	CASSLGVANEQFF	TGTGCCAGCTCCCTGGGGGTTGCCAATGAGCAGTTCTTC
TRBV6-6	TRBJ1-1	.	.	CASSLPEGGPTEAFF	TGTGCCAGCAGTTTACCCGAAGGTGGGCCCACTGAAGCTTTCTTT
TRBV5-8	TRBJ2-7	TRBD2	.	CAPARGGGPTAPSSYEQYF	TGTGCACCAGCACGCGGGGGTGGACCGACAGCCCCTAGCTCCTACGAGCAGTACTTC
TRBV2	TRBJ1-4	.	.	CALRGAWDEKLFF	TGTGCCCTTAGGGGGGCATGGGATGAAAAACTGTTTTTT
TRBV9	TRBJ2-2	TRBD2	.	CASSPRSSGTNTGELFF	TGTGCCAGCAGCCCCCGGTCTAGCGGGACTAACACCGGGGAGCTGTTTTTT
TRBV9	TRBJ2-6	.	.	CASSVGAGANVLTF	TGTGCCAGCAGCGTTGGAGCTGGGGCCAACGTCCTGACTTTC
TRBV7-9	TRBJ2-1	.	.	CASRGLWRFF	TGTGCCAGCAGAGGACTGTGGAGGTTCTTC
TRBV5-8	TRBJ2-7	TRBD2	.	CASSLATGGREGRYEQYF	TGTGCCAGCAGCTTGGCCACTGGGGGTCGGGAGGGACGGTACGAGCAGTACTTC
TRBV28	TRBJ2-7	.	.	CASGRLGDYEQYF	TGTGCCAGCGGACGCCTAGGGGACTACGAGCAGTACTTC